The source of this TCR beta chain is a study of radiotherapy plus CTLA-4 blockade in lung cancer. General study findings and limits: TCR clones from tumors expanded in blood after radiotherapy plus ipilimumab.

The CDR3 is 14 residues long. Germline CDR1 is SGHNT and CDR2 is YENEEA. With 6 bases clipped from V and 3 bases from J, the junction kept 3 bases outside the gene matches. In regard to this clone: The antigen is undetermined.

Sequenced by immunoSEQ multiplex PCR; TCRdb stores in-frame clones only, minus some. Here the sample spans around 72,000 clones, roughly 78% being singletons. J is TRBJ2-2 and V is TRBV11-3, with 8 bases aligning to TRBD1. The TCR was taken from a human donor with non-small cell lung cancer who had a complete response to radiotherapy plus ipilimumab. The sample here was peripheral blood, taken from a patient treated with radiotherapy plus ipilimumab. The CDR3: CASRLTGDTGELFF. The CDR3, as DNA: TGTGCCAGCAGATTGACAGGGGACACCGGGGAGCTGTTTTTT.